A selection of T cell receptor beta chains follows, all from one sample in a study of blood T cell repertoires in COVID-19. Method: immunoSEQ multiplex PCR; TCRdb's copy keeps in-frame clones and lacks some. The sample contains some 69,000 clones, around three quarters of which appear only once. Specimen: peripheral blood. The receptors come from a man aged 60 to 75 with acute or convalescent COVID-19. Each CDR3 is given with its conserved first and last residue. Rows may omit the clone size; those that give it use once, few, many or a size class.

j_call clone_size v_call cdr3_aa
TRBJ2-4 . TRBV2 CASGQGALQYF
TRBJ2-7 . TRBV7-3 CASSGETSGGDRAYEQYF
TRBJ1-2 . TRBV5-6 CASSFEDRPGYGYTF
TRBJ2-7 . TRBV5-4 CASSPGLAGTSYEQYF
TRBJ2-1 . TRBV7-2 CASRKGLGPHEQFF
TRBJ2-5 . TRBV6-5 CASRGAATAETQYF
TRBJ2-6 . TRBV7-9 CASIGTGGVSGANVLTF
TRBJ1-4 few TRBV25-1 CASSAQSEEKLFF
TRBJ1-4 . TRBV19 CASIQDRYATNEKLFF
TRBJ2-4 . TRBV24-1 CATIRLAKNIQYF
TRBJ1-2 . TRBV29-1 CSVDPQGDGYTF
TRBJ1-2 once TRBV19 CASSILSSVNGYTF
TRBJ1-2 . TRBV6-5 CASTPGTGGRGYTF
TRBJ1-6 . TRBV6-2/TRBV6-3 CASSYVDSHNSPLHF
TRBJ2-3 . TRBV7-9 CASSLTTTDTDTQYF
TRBJ1-3 few TRBV6-5 CASRLGRGSGNTIYF